The 10 T cell receptor beta chains listed next were all sequenced from one sample in a study of T cell clonality in common variable immunodeficiency. The repertoire was sequenced with immunoSEQ multiplex PCR; TCRdb's copy has only in-frame clones and lacks some. The sample holds roughly 60,000 clones, and no clone turns up only once. The sample was peripheral blood mononuclear cells. The receptors derive from a person aged 18-70 years in good health.

At least ten counts were recorded for this clone. Read sequence stops 3 residues before the CDR3 end, and the germline J gene provides the missing end. This chain uses TRBV19 with TRBJ2-2, with TRBD2 matching over 11 bases. After removal of 3 bases from V and 6 bases from J, the junction contained 9 bases not matched to a gene. Germline CDR1 is LNHDA and CDR2 is SQIVND (reference sequence). The CDR3 sequence is 17 residues long. The CDR3 loop is CASSIRLAGGLAGELFF. CDR3 bases read: TGTGCCAGTAGTATTCGGCTAGCGGGAGGACTAGCCGGGGAG.

This clone was recorded many times. The CDR3 end is not reached by the read, which stops 3 residues before it; the germline J gene fills it in. The chain employs TRBV19 and TRBJ2-7, with 8 bases matching TRBD1. Germline CDR1 LNHDA, CDR2 SQIVND (reference sequence). The CDR3 totals 15 residues. Trimming cost V 3 bases and J 4 bases; bases outside gene matches: 8. The CDR3 sequence is CASSIIGQGFYEQYF. CDR3 DNA (partial): TGTGCCAGTAGTATTATCGGACAGGGCTTTTACGAG.

This clone has at least ten counts. The read gets to within 3 residues of the CDR3 end, and the germline J gene fills in the rest. The chain employs TRBV18 and TRBJ2-7; D unresolved. This CDR3 spans 13 amino acids. Trimming took 3 bases from V and 3 from J, leaving 9 bases between them. Germline V lookup: CDR1 KGHSH, CDR2 LQKENI. Partial CDR3 DNA: TGTGCCAGCTCACCGTACGACATCTACGAG. Translation gives CASSPYDIYE. The entire CDR3 is CASSPYDIYEQYF.

This clone has ten or more counts. The CDR3 end falls 3 residues outside the read, so it is completed with the germline J gene. The rearrangement links TRBV24-1 to TRBJ2-3; D perhaps matches TRBD2 (5 bases). The CDR3 is made up of 14 amino acids. Germline loops: CDR1 KGHDR, CDR2 SFDVKD. The CDR3 spells CATSDPNRLFAQYF. CDR3 DNA, as far as it was read: TGTGCCACCAGTGATCCGAACCGACTATTCGCG.

This clone showed up many times. The read gets to within 3 residues of the CDR3 end, and the germline J gene fills in the rest. This CDR3 is also generated by other DNA sequences in the sample. The chain is built from TRBV5-4 and TRBJ2-3; D call uncertain. V gave up 1 base and J gave up 1 base, with 4 bases separating them. CDR3 size: 13 residues. Germline V CDR1 and CDR2: SGHNT, YYREEE (reference sequence). The sequenced part of the CDR3 DNA is TGTGCCAGCAGCTTGAGCGGCACAGATACG. This encodes CASSLSGTDT. The entire CDR3 protein is CASSLSGTDTQYF.

This clone was counted at least ten times. The CDR3 goes on 3 residues after the read ends, and that part is filled in from the germline J gene. J is TRBJ2-2 and V is TRBV20-1; D perhaps matches TRBD1 (5 bases). There are 14 residues in the CDR3. From germline, CDR1 is DFQATT and CDR2 SNEGSKA (reference sequence). Trimming took off 2 bases at V and 4 bases at J, with 11 bases between the two ends. The sequenced CDR3 bases are TGCAGTGCTAGACGTCTTAGGGGCACCGGGGAG. This translates into CSARRLRGTGE. The entire CDR3 sequence reads CSARRLRGTGELFF.

This clone was counted many times. The observed sequence ends 3 residues before the CDR3 terminus, with the missing tail filled in from the germline J gene. This chain connects TRBV9 to TRBJ2-3; D remains unclear. V was trimmed by 3 bases and J by 6 bases, leaving 8 bases between them. The germline CDR1 and CDR2 sequences are SGDLS and YYNGEE. CDR3 length: 12 residues. CDR3 sequence: CASSGIVDTQYF. The sequenced CDR3 bases are TGTGCCAGCAGCGGTATCGTCGATACG.

Many counts were recorded for this clone. The CDR3 goes on 3 residues after the read ends, and that part is filled in from the germline J gene. The chain combines TRBV7-3 with TRBJ2-5; the match to TRBD1 covers 10 bases. The junction had 1 base not matched to a gene; V was cut back by 2 bases and J by 4 bases. This CDR3 has 14 amino acids. Germline V CDR1 and CDR2: SGHTA, FQGTGA. CDR3: CASSLGTGVETQYF. The sequenced CDR3 bases are TGTGCCAGCAGCTTAGGGACAGGGGTAGAGACC.

Worth noting for this clone: The sequenced fragment ends 3 residues before the CDR3 boundary, so the rest is inferred from the germline J gene. V and J are TRBV7-9 and TRBJ1-3, with D uncertain. The CDR3 has 11 residues. CDR1 and CDR2 (germline): SEHNR, FQNEAQ (reference sequence). V gave up 5 bases and J gave up 8 bases, with 7 bases separating them. The sequenced CDR3 bases are TGTGCCAGCAGCCCGTATGACACC. Residues: CASSPYDT. The whole CDR3 sequence is CASSPYDTIYF.

This clone came up many times. The read terminates 3 residues ahead of where the CDR3 ends, so the germline J gene completes it. The V call is TRBV18, the J call TRBJ2-3, with D uncertain. Looked up from germline, CDR1 is KGHSH and CDR2 is LQKENI. The CDR3 sequence is 15 residues long. With 3 bases removed from V and 1 base from J, the gap between germline ends came to 11 bases. The DNA read from the CDR3 is TGTGCCAGCTCACCCCCCCTCCGGGGCACAGATACG. Translated: CASSPPLRGTDT. The full CDR3 reads CASSPPLRGTDTQYF.